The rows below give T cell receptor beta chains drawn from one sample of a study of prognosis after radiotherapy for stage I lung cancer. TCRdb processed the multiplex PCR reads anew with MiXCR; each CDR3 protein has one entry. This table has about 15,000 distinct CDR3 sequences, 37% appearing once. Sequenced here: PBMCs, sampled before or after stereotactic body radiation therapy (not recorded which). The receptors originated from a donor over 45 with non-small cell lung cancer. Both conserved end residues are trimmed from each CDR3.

ASSPLTVGRQPQH,TRBV27
ASSQVTSDQY,TRBV14
ASSLAKNEKLF,TRBV5-1
ASSYSLAGFTEQF,TRBV6-5
ASSEVEDMVRAF,TRBV6-1
ASMRQGVTNEKLF,TRBV2
ASSQTKAGGVLNSPLH,TRBV14
ASSSILGQALTDTQY,TRBV28
ASSTTGVNTEAF,TRBV5-1
ASNSRADTQY,TRBV6-4
ASSPGGIQETQY,TRBV28
ASSPVVNQETQY,TRBV7-2
SARDPASGVVYGYT,TRBV20-1
ASSQQRDGRLLTSEAF,TRBV3-1
ASSPSISSGANVLT,TRBV5-1
ASRGLAGTQY,TRBV19
ASSITGCSPLH,TRBV7-8
ANKLSHNTEAF,TRBV6-1
ASSLGQTYNEQF,TRBV28
ASSVFIAGGYEQY,TRBV6-2/TRBV6-3
ASSPWRTALYGYT,TRBV19
ASRGTGGNKNYEQY,TRBV28
ASSCRDCKNTEAF,TRBV6-5
ASSPPGVAGGSAGSEQF,TRBV18
ASRFDKGWTETQY,TRBV5-4
ASTSTSLNEQF,TRBV19
ASSLPDRGQLWEQY,TRBV5-1
ASSFLANTGELF,TRBV5-8
ASSIYGGGSTDTQY,TRBV19
ASIYRAGYN,TRBV6-4
ASSYSAGIPLAGELF,TRBV6-5
ASSRADTQY,TRBV5-7
ASSHVGTPGAKVLT,TRBV7-9
ASSGEGGTGELF,TRBV2
ASSLTGLHGYT,TRBV5-1
SVEWDGGEKLF,TRBV29-1
ASSLGGATDNEQF,TRBV5-1
ASSARLAGGPAVGTQY,TRBV6-1
ASTSGGGGQPQH,TRBV28
ASGDSSGNTIY,TRBV12-3/TRBV12-4
ASSPGGVSGELF,TRBV11-3
ASSLTSQGDGYT,TRBV12-3/TRBV12-4